These 21 T cell receptor beta chains originate from one sample sequenced in a study of T cell responses to AZD1222 COVID-19 vaccine. Method: immunoSEQ multiplex PCR; TCRdb's copy keeps in-frame clones and lacks some. The table includes 90,000 to 110,000 clones, 70% to 90% detected once. Source: peripheral blood, taken on day 0 of AZD1222 vaccination. Every receptor here comes from an adult in good health.

The chain uses TRBV4-2 and TRBJ2-1; D may be TRBD2 (6 bases). This CDR3 has 14 amino acids. Germline V gene lookup returns CDR1 LGHNA and CDR2 YNFKEQ. V lost 1 base to trimming and J lost 9 bases, with 13 bases between them. The CDR3 nucleotides are TGTGCCAGCAGCCAAGGGAGGGTGGAAGGTGAGCAGTTCTTC. It yields the protein CASSQGRVEGEQFF.

The V call is TRBV25-1, the J call TRBJ2-5; 10 bases match TRBD2. This CDR3 has 18 amino acids. V lost 3 bases, J lost 4 bases, and 14 bases stayed unmatched. Per germline, CDR1 MGHDK and CDR2 SYGVNS. The CDR3: CASSDPSGGLPERETQYF. For the CDR3, the DNA is TGTGCCAGCAGTGACCCTAGCGGGGGACTCCCTGAAAGAGAGACCCAGTACTTC. Complete variable domain (other parts from reference TRBV25-1 and TRBJ2-5): EADIYQTPRYLVIGTGKKITLECSQTMGHDKMYWYQQDPGMELHLIHYSYGVNSTEKGDLSSESTVSRIRTEHFPLTLESARPSHTSQYLCASSDPSGGLPERETQYFGPGTRLLVL.

The chain recombines TRBV19 with TRBJ2-5; 9 positions agree with TRBD2. The CDR3 extends over 15 amino acids. Germline loops: CDR1 LNHDA, CDR2 SQIVND (reference sequence). Trimming took 4 bases from V and 3 from J; bases not matched to a gene: 6. The DNA for the CDR3 is TGTGCCAGTAGTACAGGGGGACTAGCCGAAGAGACCCAGTACTTC. Translation gives CASSTGGLAEETQYF.

This chain links TRBV5-5 with TRBJ2-7, with TRBD2 matching 7 bases. CDR1 and CDR2 (germline): SGHKS, YYEKEE (reference sequence). This CDR3 region has 15 residues. Trimming cost V 0 bases and J 2 bases; bases outside gene matches: 5. The chain's CDR3 is CASSLAGGVTYEQYF. CDR3 DNA sequence: TGTGCCAGCAGCTTGGCGGGGGGAGTAACCTACGAGCAGTACTTC.

This rearrangement joins TRBV9 to TRBJ2-5; 8 nucleotides agree with TRBD1. The CDR3 contains 16 residues. Germline trimming cut 1 base from V and 1 base from J; bases unmatched to any gene: 6. CDR1 is SGDLS, CDR2 YYNGEE, per germline. Here the CDR3 reads CASSVPGQAFQETQYF. In DNA form, the CDR3 reads TGTGCCAGCAGCGTACCGGGACAGGCCTTCCAAGAGACCCAGTACTTC.

The J gene is TRBJ2-5, the V gene TRBV11-2; D might be TRBD2 (7 bases). Germline values: CDR1 SGHAT, CDR2 FQNNGV. The CDR3 has 14 residues. V lost 6 bases and J lost 4, with 15 bases in between. CDR3 amino acids: CASRVGGESETQYF. CDR3 nucleotide sequence: TGTGCCAGCAGAGTAGGGGGGGAGTCAGAGACCCAGTACTTC.

This chain uses TRBV2 with TRBJ2-1, with unresolved D. Looked up from germline, CDR1 is SNHLY and CDR2 is FYNNEI. This CDR3 has 12 amino acids. Trimming removed 3 bases from V and 9 bases from J, with 9 bases in between. Here the CDR3 reads CASSDWSVEQFF. For the CDR3, the DNA is TGTGCCAGCAGTGATTGGAGCGTTGAGCAGTTCTTC. Using reference TRBV2 and TRBJ2-1 for the parts outside the CDR3, the full variable domain is EPEVTQTPSHQVTQMGQEVILRCVPISNHLYFYWYRQILGQKVEFLVSFYNNEISEKSEIFDDQFSVERPDGSNFTLKIRSTKLEDSAMYFCASSDWSVEQFFGPGTRLTVL.

The V gene is TRBV10-3, the J gene TRBJ2-1, with a tentative D call TRBD1 (6 bases). Trimming stripped 10 bases from V and 5 bases from J, with 21 bases between. Germline V gives CDR1 ENHRY, CDR2 SYGVKD. The length of the CDR3 is 15 residues. CDR3 protein: CATQDPGTKDNEQFF. In nucleotides, the CDR3 is TGTGCCACCCAAGACCCCGGGACAAAAGACAATGAGCAGTTCTTC.

J is TRBJ1-1 and V is TRBV27; tentative D call: TRBD1 (5 bases). This CDR3 contains 15 residues. CDR1 is MNHEY and CDR2 is SMNVEV in the germline V gene (reference sequence). Trimming removed 5 bases from V and 1 base from J, with 14 bases in between. The CDR3 is CASSVPGRQNTEAFF. CDR3 bases: TGTGCCAGCAGTGTACCGGGACGGCAGAACACTGAAGCTTTCTTT.

V gene TRBV11-2 combines with J gene TRBJ2-7, with no clear D. Germline V lookup: CDR1 SGHAT, CDR2 FQNNGV. V shed 5 bases and J shed 3 bases, with 8 bases lying between them. The CDR3 has 12 residues. The CDR3 is CASSLAFYEQYF. The CDR3 bases are TGTGCCAGCAGCCTGGCCTTCTACGAGCAGTACTTC.

The chain couples TRBV3-1 (or the pseudogene TRBV3-2) to TRBJ1-1; D is unclear. This CDR3 comprises 14 residues. CDR1 is LGHDT and CDR2 is YNNKEL in the germline V gene (reference sequence). V lost 0 bases and J lost 1, with 6 bases in between. The CDR3 coding sequence is TGTGCCAGCAGCCAAGACTTGGGGAACACTGAAGCTTTCTTT. It yields the protein CASSQDLGNTEAFF.

V and J are TRBV6-2 or TRBV6-3 and TRBJ2-1; D is tentatively TRBD1 or TRBD2 (5 bases each). V was cut by 3 bases and J by 9 bases, with 12 bases left in between. The CDR3 consists of 13 residues. Per germline, CDR1 MNHEY and CDR2 SVGEGT. In DNA form, the CDR3 reads TGTGCCAGCAGTTATTGGGGGTACGGTGAGCAGTTCTTC. Translation: CASSYWGYGEQFF.

CDR3 in DNA: TGTGCCAGCAGTTACGGGACTAGCTACGAGCAGTACTTC. Protein product: CASSYGTSYEQYF. The chain joins TRBV6-2 or TRBV6-3 to TRBJ2-7; TRBD2 agrees at 8 bases. There are 13 residues in the CDR3. The V segment lost 2 bases and the J segment 3 bases; nucleotides outside the gene matches: 0. Germline CDR1 MNHEY, CDR2 SVGEGT.

J is TRBJ2-3 and V is TRBV2; D gene unclear. Germline CDR1 SNHLY, CDR2 FYNNEI. There are 12 residues in the CDR3. Trimming left V 4 bases short and J 6 bases short, with 8 bases between. The CDR3: CASSVHSDTQYF. In DNA form, the CDR3 reads TGTGCCAGCAGTGTTCATTCGGATACGCAGTATTTT. The entire variable domain, with the rest obtained from reference TRBV2 and TRBJ2-3, is as follows: EPEVTQTPSHQVTQMGQEVILRCVPISNHLYFYWYRQILGQKVEFLVSFYNNEISEKSEIFDDQFSVERPDGSNFTLKIRSTKLEDSAMYFCASSVHSDTQYFGPGTRLTVL.

V usage is TRBV2 and J usage is TRBJ2-5; the D gene could be TRBD1 or TRBD2 (5 bases each). V was shortened by 5 bases and J by 5 bases, with 18 bases between the two germline ends. Germline CDR1 and CDR2: SNHLY and FYNNEI. This CDR3 spans 15 amino acids. The DNA for the CDR3 is TGTGCCAGCAGTAAGAGCGGCTCATGGGGGGAGACCCAGTACTTC. Protein: CASSKSGSWGETQYF. Filled out from reference TRBV2 and TRBJ2-5, the complete variable domain reads EPEVTQTPSHQVTQMGQEVILRCVPISNHLYFYWYRQILGQKVEFLVSFYNNEISEKSEIFDDQFSVERPDGSNFTLKIRSTKLEDSAMYFCASSKSGSWGETQYFGPGTRLLVL.

The rearrangement joins TRBV14 to TRBJ2-2, with D unclear. The CDR3 is 14 amino acids. Trimming pared 3 bases from V and 4 bases from J, leaving 9 bases between. Germline CDR1 and CDR2: SGHDN and FVKESK. The CDR3 reads CASSQGALTGELFF. DNA for the CDR3: TGTGCCAGCAGCCAGGGCGCCCTCACCGGGGAGCTGTTTTTT.

J is TRBJ1-5 and V is TRBV6-5; TRBD1 matches 9 bases. V gave up 5 bases and J gave up 3 bases; unmatched junction bases: 5. CDR3 size: 15 residues. CDR1 is MNHEY and CDR2 is SVGAGI in the germline V gene. The CDR3 sequence is CASSPGQGLNQPQHF. The CDR3 DNA sequence: TGTGCCAGCAGTCCGGGACAGGGACTCAATCAGCCCCAGCATTTT.

This chain connects TRBV28 to TRBJ2-5; TRBD1 might be the D (5 bases). Trimming took 2 bases from V and 2 from J, leaving 12 bases between them. The length of the CDR3 is 15 residues. Germline CDR1 is MDHEN and CDR2 is SYDVKM. The CDR3 reads CASSLRQGSQETQYF. The DNA for the CDR3 is TGTGCCAGCAGTTTACGGCAGGGCTCACAAGAGACCCAGTACTTC.

V is TRBV19 and J is TRBJ1-5; 10 nucleotides align to TRBD1. Trimming took 5 bases from V and 2 from J; bases not matched to a gene: 3. Germline assignment: CDR1 LNHDA and CDR2 SQIVND (reference sequence). The CDR3 is 15 amino acids. Written as DNA, the CDR3 is TGTGCCAGTAGTTCCGGACAGGGGGGCAATCAGCCCCAGCATTTT. Translation gives CASSSGQGGNQPQHF.

The chain employs TRBV14 and TRBJ2-3, with TRBD2 matching over 7 bases. CDR3 size: 17 residues. Germline V lookup: CDR1 SGHDN, CDR2 FVKESK. With V trimmed by 1 base and J by 5 bases, 12 bases remained unmatched. This chain's CDR3 is CASSQGNAGVRGDTQYF. The CDR3 nucleotides are TGTGCCAGCAGCCAAGGGAATGCGGGAGTCCGGGGAGATACGCAGTATTTT. Complete variable domain (other parts from reference TRBV14 and TRBJ2-3): EAGVTQFPSHSVIEKGQTVTLRCDPISGHDNLYWYRRVMGKEIKFLLHFVKESKQDESGMPNNRFLAERTGGTYSTLKVQPAELEDSGVYFCASSQGNAGVRGDTQYFGPGTRLTVL.

The rearrangement joins TRBV5-1 to TRBJ2-3; possibly TRBD1 or TRBD2 for D (5 bases each). The CDR3 is 15 amino acids. Trimming removed 2 bases at V and 1 base at J, with 11 bases between. Per the germline V gene, CDR1 is SGHRS and CDR2 is YFSETQ. CDR3 sequence (DNA): TGCGCCAGCAGCTTATGGGGGACCGGCACAGATACGCAGTATTTT. Translating it yields CASSLWGTGTDTQYF. Looking up the rest from reference TRBV5-1 and TRBJ2-3 gives the full variable domain: KAGVTQTPRYLIKTRGQQVTLSCSPISGHRSVSWYQQTPGQGLQFLFEYFSETQRNKGNFPGRFSGRQFSNSRSEMNVSTLELGDSALYLCASSLWGTGTDTQYFGPGTRLTVL.